This T cell receptor (beta chain) originates from a study of blood T cells in healthy people across ages. A few counts support this clonotype. A sample-barcoded 5' primer and a J-beta primer mix were used in a second PCR of about 7 to 11 cycles. TCRdb used MiXCR to reprocess the 5' RACE reads, holding one entry per CDR3 protein. This table holds approximately 900,000 distinct CDR3 sequences, about 48% found once. Germline-derived CDR1 and CDR2 are SEHNR and FQNEAQ (reference sequence). Between the trimmed V and J ends, which lost 5 bases and 0 bases, there was a span of 16 bases. The CDR3 covers 16 residues.

The TCR comes from a man aged 25 to 40 in good health. Sequenced input: blood. The chain joins TRBV7-9 to TRBJ1-1; the D is unclear. The chain's CDR3 is CASSLDFGSLNTEAFF. The DNA for the CDR3 is TGTGCCAGCAGCCTAGATTTCGGGTCCTTGAACACTGAAGCTTTCTTT.